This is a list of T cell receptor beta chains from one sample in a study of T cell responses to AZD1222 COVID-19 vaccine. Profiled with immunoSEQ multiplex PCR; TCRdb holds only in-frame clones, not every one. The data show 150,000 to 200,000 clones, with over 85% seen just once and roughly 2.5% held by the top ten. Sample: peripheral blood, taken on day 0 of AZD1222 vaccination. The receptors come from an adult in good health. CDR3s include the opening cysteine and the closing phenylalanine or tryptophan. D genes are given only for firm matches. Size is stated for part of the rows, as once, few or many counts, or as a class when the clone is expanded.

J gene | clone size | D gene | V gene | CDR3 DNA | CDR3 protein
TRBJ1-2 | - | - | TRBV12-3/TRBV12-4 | TGTGCCAGCAGTTTCATGGGGTATGGCTACACCTTC | CASSFMGYGYTF
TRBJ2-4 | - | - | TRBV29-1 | TGCAGCGTTGTTTCAGGAGGTGACAAAAACATTCAGTACTTC | CSVVSGGDKNIQYF
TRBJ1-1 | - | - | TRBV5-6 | TGTGCCAGCAGCTTGGCTGGGGGAAGGAACACTGAAGCTTTCTTT | CASSLAGGRNTEAFF
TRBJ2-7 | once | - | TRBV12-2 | TGTGCAAGTCGCTTAGCCGAGTACGAGCAGTACTTC | CASRLAEYEQYF
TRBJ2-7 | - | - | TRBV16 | TGTGCCAGCAGCCAATCCCTAGGAGCAGGGGAGCAGTACTTC | CASSQSLGAGEQYF
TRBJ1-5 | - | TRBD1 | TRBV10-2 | TGCGCCAGCATGGGGACAGGGGGCTATCAGCCCCAGCATTTT | CASMGTGGYQPQHF
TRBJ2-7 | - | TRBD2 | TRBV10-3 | TGTGCCATCAGTGACCCCAGGACTAGCGGAGGGTACGAGCAGTACTTC | CAISDPRTSGGYEQYF
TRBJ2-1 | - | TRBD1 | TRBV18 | TGTGCCAGCTCACCAGAACCCCCCGGGACAGGCTACAATGAGCAGTTCTTC | CASSPEPPGTGYNEQFF
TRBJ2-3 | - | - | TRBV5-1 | TGCGCCAGCAGCCCGGGGACCTCCACAGATACGCAGTATTTT | CASSPGTSTDTQYF
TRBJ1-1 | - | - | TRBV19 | TGTGCCAGTAGTGACCGGGAGCTTGAAGCTTTCTTT | CASSDRELEAFF
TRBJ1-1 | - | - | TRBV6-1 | TGTGCCAGCAGTGGCGACATACCGAACACTGAAGCTTTCTTT | CASSGDIPNTEAFF
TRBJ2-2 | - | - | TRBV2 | TGTGCCAGCACCTTGGGCCTAAGGGGCGGGGAGCTGTTTTTT | CASTLGLRGGELFF
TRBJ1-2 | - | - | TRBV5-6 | TGTGCCAGCAGCTTGGGGTCAGTGGATGGCTACACCTTC | CASSLGSVDGYTF
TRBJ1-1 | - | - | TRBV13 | TGTGCCAGCAGCTTAGTTGTGAACACTGAAGCTTTCTTT | CASSLVVNTEAFF
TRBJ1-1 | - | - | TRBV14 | TGTGCCAGCAGCCAAGCCAGGGTATTCGGTTTCTTT | CASSQARVFGFF
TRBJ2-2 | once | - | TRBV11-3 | TGTGCCAGCAGCTTAGAAGGGTTAGGCGCCGGGGAGCTGTTTTTT | CASSLEGLGAGELFF
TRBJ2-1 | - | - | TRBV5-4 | TGTGCCAGCAGCTCTAGGGGTGGTGGCCCCTCCTACAATGAGCAGTTCTTC | CASSSRGGGPSYNEQFF
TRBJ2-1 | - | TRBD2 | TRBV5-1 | TGCGCCAGCACCCTAGCGGGGGCCTACAATGAGCAGTTCTTC | CASTLAGAYNEQFF
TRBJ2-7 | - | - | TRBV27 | TGTGCCAGCAGTTTATCGGTAAATGGAGAGCAGTACTTC | CASSLSVNGEQYF
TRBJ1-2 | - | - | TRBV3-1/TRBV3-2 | TGTGCCAGCAGCCCCGACCCGGGGGGGCCACATGGCTACACCTTC | CASSPDPGGPHGYTF
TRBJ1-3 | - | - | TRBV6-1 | TGTGCCAGCAGTTCGGGGGGGCAAGCTGGAAACACCATATATTTT | CASSSGGQAGNTIYF
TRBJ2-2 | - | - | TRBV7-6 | TGTGCCAGCAGCTTAGGACAGGCCCTTCTTGGCGGGGAGCTGTTTTTT | CASSLGQALLGGELFF
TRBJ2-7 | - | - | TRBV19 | TGTGCCAGTAGTACCCCGGGACACTCCTACGAGCAGTACTTC | CASSTPGHSYEQYF
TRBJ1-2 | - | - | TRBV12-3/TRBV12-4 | TGTGCCAGCAGTCGGACCTTACCCAATGGCTACACCTTC | CASSRTLPNGYTF
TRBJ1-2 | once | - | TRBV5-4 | TGTGCCAGCAGCTCCCAACGGGACGGTAACTATGGCTACACCTTC | CASSSQRDGNYGYTF
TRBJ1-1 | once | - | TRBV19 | TGTGCCAGTAGTATAGTCTTATCTATGAACACTGAAGCTTTCTTT | CASSIVLSMNTEAFF
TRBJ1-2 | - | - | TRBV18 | TGTGCCAGCTCACCAGGGGGGACGGATTTTTATGGCTACACCTTC | CASSPGGTDFYGYTF
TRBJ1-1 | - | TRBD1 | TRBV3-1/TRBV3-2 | TGTGCCAGCAGCCAGGGACAGGGTTACACTGAAGCTTTCTTT | CASSQGQGYTEAFF
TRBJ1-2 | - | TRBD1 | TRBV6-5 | TGTGCCAGCAGTTACGACCCGGGACAGACTTATGGCTACACCTTC | CASSYDPGQTYGYTF
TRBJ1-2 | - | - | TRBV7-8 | TGTGCCAGCAGCCCCATGGGGGGTTCTATCTATGGCTACACCTTC | CASSPMGGSIYGYTF
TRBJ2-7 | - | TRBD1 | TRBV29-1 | TGCAGTTTTCGACAGGGATACGAGCAGTACTTC | CSFRQGYEQYF
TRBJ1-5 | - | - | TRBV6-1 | TGTGCCAGCAGTGAATCAGGAAATCAGCCCCAGCATTTT | CASSESGNQPQHF
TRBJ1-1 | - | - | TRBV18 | TGTGCCAGCTCACCCCCAGGGTTGAGGGGCACTGAAGCTTTCTTT | CASSPPGLRGTEAFF
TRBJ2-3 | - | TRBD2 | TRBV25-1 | TGTGCCAGCAGTGCCTGGGGACTAGCGGGAGGGGGTACGCAGTATTTT | CASSAWGLAGGGTQYF
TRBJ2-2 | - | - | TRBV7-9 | TGTGCCAGCAGCTCCGACACCGGGGAGCTGTTTTTT | CASSSDTGELFF
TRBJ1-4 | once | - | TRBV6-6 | TGTGCCAGCAGTTACCTCGGGAGGGACGGGGACGAAAAACTGTTTTTT | CASSYLGRDGDEKLFF
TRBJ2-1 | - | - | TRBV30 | TGTGCCTGGACAGGTAACAATGAGCAGTTCTTC | CAWTGNNEQFF
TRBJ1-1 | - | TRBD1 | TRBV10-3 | TGTGCCATCAGGGGGGACAGATCGGGTGAAGCTTTCTTT | CAIRGDRSGEAFF
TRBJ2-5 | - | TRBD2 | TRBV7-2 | TGTGCCAGCAGCACCTTAGCGGGAGGGCGAGAGACCCAGTACTTC | CASSTLAGGRETQYF
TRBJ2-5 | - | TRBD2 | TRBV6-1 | TGTGCCAGCAGTGAAAGCGGGACTCATAAAGAGACCCAGTACTTC | CASSESGTHKETQYF
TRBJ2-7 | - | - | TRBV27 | TGTGCCAGCAGTTTACTTGGTCCGCTAACCTACGAGCAGTACTTC | CASSLLGPLTYEQYF
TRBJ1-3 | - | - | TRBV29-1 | TGCAGCGTTTCCGGGAACTCTGGAAACACCATATATTTT | CSVSGNSGNTIYF
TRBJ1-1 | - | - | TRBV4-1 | TGCGCCAGCAGCCAAGGATTAGCGGAAGCTTTCTTT | CASSQGLAEAFF
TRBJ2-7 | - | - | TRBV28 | TGTGCCAGCAGACCGGGACACCTCTACGAGCAGTACTTC | CASRPGHLYEQYF
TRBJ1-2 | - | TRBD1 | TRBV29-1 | TGCAGCGTTGATCACCGGGACAGTTATGGCTACACCTTC | CSVDHRDSYGYTF
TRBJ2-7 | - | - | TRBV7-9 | TGTGCCAGCAGCTCCCCTATAGCCACCTCCTACGAGCAGTACTTC | CASSSPIATSYEQYF
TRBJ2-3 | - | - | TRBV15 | TGTGCCACCAGCAGAGATGCGGATACGCAGTATTTT | CATSRDADTQYF
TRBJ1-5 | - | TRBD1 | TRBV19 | TGTGCCAGTAGTATCACGGGACAGGTAGGTCAGCCCCAGCATTTT | CASSITGQVGQPQHF
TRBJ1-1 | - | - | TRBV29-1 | TGCAGCGTTGAAGGCCCCGGTGTGGGGCTGAGGACTGAAGCTTTCTTT | CSVEGPGVGLRTEAFF
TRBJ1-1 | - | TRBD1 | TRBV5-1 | TGCGCCAGCAGCTTGGGCCTCCGGGACAGGGGAACTGAAGCTTTCTTT | CASSLGLRDRGTEAFF
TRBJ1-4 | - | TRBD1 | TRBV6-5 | TGTGCCAGCAGCGTCGGACAGGGCTGGCAAAAACTGTTTTTT | CASSVGQGWQKLFF
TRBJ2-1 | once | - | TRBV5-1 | TGCGCCAGCAGCTTGACCGGTGATTCCTACAATGAGCAGTTCTTC | CASSLTGDSYNEQFF
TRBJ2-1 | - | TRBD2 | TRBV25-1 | TGTGCCAGCAGATCGACTAGCGGGAGGGTCAATGAGCAGTTCTTC | CASRSTSGRVNEQFF
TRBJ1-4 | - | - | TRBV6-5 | TGTGCCAGCAGTTACGGCAGGGAAACTAATGAAAAACTGTTTTTT | CASSYGRETNEKLFF